In its sample, the clone carrying this T cell receptor beta chain was seen many times. This sample was included in a study of human T cells and chemical hapten exposure. Noted time point: patch test 1, 2 weeks after DPC sensitization. Treatment indicated: therapeutic diphenylcyclopropenone sensitization with weekly scalp DPC. Authors' analysis steps: Per-sample TCR counts ranged from 23,224 to 690,600, median about 98,000. TCRdb re-called the RACE reads through MiXCR, storing one row per CDR3 protein. TCRdb, not the authors, supplied the V and J calls. The sample has more than 80,000 distinct CDR3 sequences, 7.5% to 9.5% seen once; the top ten hold roughly 1.4%. The starting material was whole blood, obtained in connection with sensitization to the hapten diphenylcyclopropenone (DPC). The clonotype was recovered from a young woman with alopecia areata. Some clones in this sample may be carry-over from other donors' samples.

The CDR3 DNA reads as TGTGCCAGCAGTGCGGCCCGTTCGGGACTAGCGAGCGAAGAGCAGTTCTTC. Protein sequence: CASSAARSGLASEEQFF. The chain is built from TRBV12-3 or TRBV12-4 and TRBJ2-1; 10 bases map to TRBD2. This CDR3 region has 17 residues. V gave up 5 bases and J gave up 10 bases; unmatched junction bases: 17.